Listed here are 5 T cell receptor beta chains from one sample, sequenced in a study of T-cell reconstitution after alpha-beta-depleted transplantation in children. Unique molecular identifiers tagged the TCRbeta library. One entry per CDR3 protein results from TCRdb running MiXCR on the PCR reads. The data hold over 200,000 distinct CDR3 sequences, with around 9.9% observed a single time. The sample in question was PBMCs, obtained before TCRalphabeta/CD19-depleted stem cell transplant. Source of these receptors: a child under two years old with acute myeloid leukemia, due to receive a stem cell transplant.

This clonotype was recorded at least ten times. V is TRBV20-1 and J is TRBJ1-5; possibly TRBD1 for D (6 bases). Germline V gene sequence: CDR1 DFQATT, CDR2 SNEGSKA (reference sequence). The V end was cut by 6 bases, the J end by 4 bases, with 13 bases between. This CDR3 is built from 13 residues. CDR3 sequence (DNA): TGCAGTGCCCCTACAGGGAGTAATCAGCCCCAGCATTTT. Translated: CSAPTGSNQPQHF.

Concerning this clonotype: A clone one base away is much larger, so this may be a read error. The CDR3 is CASCIRLAGSTTDTQYF. DNA for the CDR3: TGTGCCAGCTGCATCCGACTAGCGGGATCGACCACAGATACGCAGTATTTT. The chain is built from TRBV3-1 and TRBJ2-3; 11 nucleotides align to TRBD2. This CDR3 spans 17 amino acids. Germline CDR1 LGHDT, CDR2 YNNKEL (reference sequence). V trimming: 8 bases; J trimming: 2 bases; junction bases outside the gene matches: 12.

The chain links TRBV20-1 to TRBJ1-2, with a tentative D call TRBD1 (5 bases). The CDR3 contains 14 residues. CDR1 is DFQATT and CDR2 is SNEGSKA in the germline V gene (reference sequence). Trimming removed 5 bases at V and 0 bases at J, with 13 bases between. For the CDR3, the DNA is TGCAGTGCTCATAGTGGGGGTTCTAACTATGGCTACACCTTC. Protein sequence: CSAHSGGSNYGYTF.

The sample holds many counts of this clonotype. The rearrangement uses TRBV12-3 or TRBV12-4 and TRBJ2-7; D may match TRBD1 or TRBD2 (5 bases each). This CDR3 region has 15 residues. The V gene lost 5 bases and the J gene lost 4 bases, with 18 bases spanning the gap. CDR3 bases: TGTGCCAGCAGTCCCGCGTGGGACCAATTTTACGAGCAGTACTTC. It yields the protein CASSPAWDQFYEQYF.

This clonotype has a count of ten or more. This sequence joins TRBV7-3 and TRBJ2-2, with D perhaps TRBD1 (6 bases). Germline CDR1 reads SGHTA; CDR2 reads FQGTGA. V shed 1 base and J shed 4 bases, with 13 bases lying between them. There are 16 residues in the CDR3. DNA for the CDR3: TGTGCCAGCAGCTTAATGGGGCAGGGGACCACCGGGGAGCTGTTTTTT. As protein: CASSLMGQGTTGELFF.